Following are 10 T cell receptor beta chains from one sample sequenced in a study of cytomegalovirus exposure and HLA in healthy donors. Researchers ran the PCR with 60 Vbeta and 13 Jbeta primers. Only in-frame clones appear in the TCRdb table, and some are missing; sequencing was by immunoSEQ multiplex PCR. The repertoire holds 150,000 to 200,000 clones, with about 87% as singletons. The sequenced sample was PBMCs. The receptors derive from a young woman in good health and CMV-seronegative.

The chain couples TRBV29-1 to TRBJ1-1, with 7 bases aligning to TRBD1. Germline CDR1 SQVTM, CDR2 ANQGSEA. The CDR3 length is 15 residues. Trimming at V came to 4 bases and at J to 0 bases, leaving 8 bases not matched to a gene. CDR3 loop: CSVASAGQMNTEAFF. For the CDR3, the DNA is TGCAGCGTTGCCTCCGCGGGACAGATGAACACTGAAGCTTTCTTT.

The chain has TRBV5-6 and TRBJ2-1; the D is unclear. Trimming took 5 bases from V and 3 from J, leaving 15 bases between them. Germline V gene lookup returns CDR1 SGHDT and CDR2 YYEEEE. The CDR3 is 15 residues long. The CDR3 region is CASSLGRSYYNEQFF. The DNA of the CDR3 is TGTGCCAGCAGTCTTGGAAGGAGCTACTACAATGAGCAGTTCTTC.

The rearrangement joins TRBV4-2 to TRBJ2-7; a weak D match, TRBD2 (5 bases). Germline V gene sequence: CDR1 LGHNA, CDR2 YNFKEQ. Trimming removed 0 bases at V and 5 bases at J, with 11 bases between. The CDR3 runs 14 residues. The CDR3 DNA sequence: TGTGCCAGCAGCCAAGAGGATAAGCGGCACGAGCAGTACTTC. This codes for CASSQEDKRHEQYF.

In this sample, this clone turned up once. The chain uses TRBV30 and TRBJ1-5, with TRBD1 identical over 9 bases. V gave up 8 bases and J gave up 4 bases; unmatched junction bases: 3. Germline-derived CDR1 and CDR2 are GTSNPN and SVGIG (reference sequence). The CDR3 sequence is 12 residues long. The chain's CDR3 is CATGQGNQPQHF. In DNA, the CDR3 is TGTGCCACGGGACAGGGTAATCAGCCCCAGCATTTT. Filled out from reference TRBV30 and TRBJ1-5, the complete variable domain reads SQTIHQWPATLVQPVGSPLSLECTVEGTSNPNLYWYRQAAGRGLQLLFYSVGIGQISSEVPQNLSASRPQDRQFILSSKKLLLSDSGFYLCATGQGNQPQHFGDGTRLSIL.

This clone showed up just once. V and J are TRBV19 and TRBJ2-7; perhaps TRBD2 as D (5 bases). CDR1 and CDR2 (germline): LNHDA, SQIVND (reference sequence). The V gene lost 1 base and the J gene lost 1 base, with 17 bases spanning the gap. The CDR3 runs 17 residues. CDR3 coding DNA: TGTGCCAGTAGTATAGCCGCTACCGGACTTAATTCCTACGAGCAGTACTTC. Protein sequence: CASSIAATGLNSYEQYF.

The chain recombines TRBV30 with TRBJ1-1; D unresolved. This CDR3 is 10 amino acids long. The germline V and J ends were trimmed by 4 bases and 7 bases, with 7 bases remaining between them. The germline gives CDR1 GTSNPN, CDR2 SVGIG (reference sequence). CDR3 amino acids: CAWIRSEAFF. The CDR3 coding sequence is TGTGCCTGGATTCGTAGTGAAGCTTTCTTT.

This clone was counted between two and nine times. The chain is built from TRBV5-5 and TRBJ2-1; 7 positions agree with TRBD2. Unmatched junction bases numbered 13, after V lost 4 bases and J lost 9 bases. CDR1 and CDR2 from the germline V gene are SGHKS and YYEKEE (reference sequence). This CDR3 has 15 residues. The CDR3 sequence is CASSGLAELPSEQFF. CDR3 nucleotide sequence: TGTGCCAGCAGCGGGCTAGCGGAATTACCCAGTGAGCAGTTCTTC.

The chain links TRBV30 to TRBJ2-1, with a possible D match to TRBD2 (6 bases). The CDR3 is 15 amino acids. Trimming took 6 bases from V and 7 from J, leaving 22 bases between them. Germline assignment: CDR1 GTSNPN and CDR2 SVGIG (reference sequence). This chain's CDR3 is CACPRTGTPGNEQFF. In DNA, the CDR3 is TGTGCCTGTCCTAGGACCGGGACTCCAGGGAATGAGCAGTTCTTC.

CDR3 sequence (DNA): TGTGCCAGCACCCTGGGGCGGGGGGGCTATGGCTACACCTTC. It specifies CASTLGRGGYGYTF. The V call is TRBV4-2, the J call TRBJ1-2; TRBD1 might be the D (5 bases). V lost 7 bases, J lost 4 bases, and 16 bases lay in between. The V gene's germline CDR1 is LGHNA and CDR2 YNFKEQ. The CDR3 has 14 residues.

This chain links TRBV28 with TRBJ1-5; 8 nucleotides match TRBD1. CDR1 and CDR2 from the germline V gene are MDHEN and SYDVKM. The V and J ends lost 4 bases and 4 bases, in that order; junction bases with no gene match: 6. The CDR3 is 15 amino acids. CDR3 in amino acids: CASSSTGEINQPQHF. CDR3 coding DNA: TGTGCCAGCAGTTCGACAGGGGAAATTAATCAGCCCCAGCATTTT.